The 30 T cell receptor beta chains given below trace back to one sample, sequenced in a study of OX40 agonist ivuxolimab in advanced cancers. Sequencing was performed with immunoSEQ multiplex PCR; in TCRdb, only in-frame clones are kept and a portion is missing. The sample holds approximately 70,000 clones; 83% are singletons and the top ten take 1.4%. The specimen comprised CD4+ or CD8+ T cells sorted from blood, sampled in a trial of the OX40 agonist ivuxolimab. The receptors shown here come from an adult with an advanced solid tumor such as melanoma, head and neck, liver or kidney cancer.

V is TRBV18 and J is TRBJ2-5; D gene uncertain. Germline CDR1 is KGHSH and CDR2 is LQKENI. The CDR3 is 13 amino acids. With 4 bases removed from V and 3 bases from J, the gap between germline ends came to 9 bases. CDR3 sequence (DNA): TGTGCCAGCTCACGGGCGGCTGAAGAGACCCAGTACTTC. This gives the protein CASSRAAEETQYF.

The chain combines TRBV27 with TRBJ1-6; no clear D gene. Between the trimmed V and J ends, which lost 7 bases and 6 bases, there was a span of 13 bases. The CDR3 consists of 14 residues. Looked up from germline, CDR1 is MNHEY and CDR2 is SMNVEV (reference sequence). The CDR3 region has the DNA TGTGCCAGCACTCTTTCAGGCCCTAATTCACCCCTCCACTTT. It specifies CASTLSGPNSPLHF.

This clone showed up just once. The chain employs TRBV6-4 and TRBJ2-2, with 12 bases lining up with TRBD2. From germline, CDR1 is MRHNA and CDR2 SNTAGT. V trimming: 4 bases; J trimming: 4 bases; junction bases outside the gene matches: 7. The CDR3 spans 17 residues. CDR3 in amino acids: CASSVLAGGPSTGELFF. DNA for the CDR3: TGTGCCAGCAGTGTGCTAGCGGGGGGGCCGAGCACCGGGGAGCTGTTTTTT.

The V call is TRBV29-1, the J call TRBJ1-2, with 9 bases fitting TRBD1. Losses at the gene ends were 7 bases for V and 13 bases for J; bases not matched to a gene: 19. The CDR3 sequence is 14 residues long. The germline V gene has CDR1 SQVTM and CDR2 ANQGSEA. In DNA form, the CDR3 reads TGCAGCGCCAAACCCGTGGACAGGGGATACGCAGTCACCTTC. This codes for CSAKPVDRGYAVTF.

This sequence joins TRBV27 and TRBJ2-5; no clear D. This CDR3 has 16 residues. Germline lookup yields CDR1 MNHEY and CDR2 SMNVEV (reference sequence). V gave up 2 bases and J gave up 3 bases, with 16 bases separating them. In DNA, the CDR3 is TGTGCCAGCAGTTTAACTTCCGTCGGGCACAAAGAGACCCAGTACTTC. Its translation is CASSLTSVGHKETQYF.

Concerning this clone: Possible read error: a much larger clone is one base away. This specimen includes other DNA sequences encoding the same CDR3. In nucleotides, the CDR3 is TGTGCCAGTAGTGGGGGTTGGGGCTACACCTTC. This sequence encodes CASSGGWGYTF. The rearrangement joins TRBV2 to TRBJ1-2, with D possibly matching TRBD1 (5 bases). The CDR3 is 11 residues long. Germline CDR1 is SNHLY and CDR2 is FYNNEI.

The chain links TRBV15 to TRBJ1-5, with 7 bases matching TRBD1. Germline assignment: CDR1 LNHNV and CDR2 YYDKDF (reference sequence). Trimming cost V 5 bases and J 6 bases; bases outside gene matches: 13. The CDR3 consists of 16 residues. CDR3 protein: CATSFGAQGGSQPQHF. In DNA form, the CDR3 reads TGTGCCACCAGCTTTGGTGCCCAGGGGGGTTCTCAGCCCCAGCATTTT.

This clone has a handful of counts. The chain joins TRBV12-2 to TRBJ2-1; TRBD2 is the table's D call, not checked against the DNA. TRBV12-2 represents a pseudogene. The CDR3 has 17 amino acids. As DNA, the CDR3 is TGTGCAAGTCGCTTAGCTAGGGTAGCGGGGAATAAAAATGAGCAGTTCTTC. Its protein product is CASRLARVAGNKNEQFF.

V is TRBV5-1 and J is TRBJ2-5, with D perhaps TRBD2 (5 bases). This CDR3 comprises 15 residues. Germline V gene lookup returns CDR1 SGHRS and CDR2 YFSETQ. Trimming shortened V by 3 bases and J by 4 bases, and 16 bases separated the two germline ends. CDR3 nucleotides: TGCGCCAGCAGCTCCGAAACCCTAGCCCCAGAGACCCAGTACTTC. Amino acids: CASSSETLAPETQYF. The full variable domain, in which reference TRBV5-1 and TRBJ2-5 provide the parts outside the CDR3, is KAGVTQTPRYLIKTRGQQVTLSCSPISGHRSVSWYQQTPGQGLQFLFEYFSETQRNKGNFPGRFSGRQFSNSRSEMNVSTLELGDSALYLCASSSETLAPETQYFGPGTRLLVL.

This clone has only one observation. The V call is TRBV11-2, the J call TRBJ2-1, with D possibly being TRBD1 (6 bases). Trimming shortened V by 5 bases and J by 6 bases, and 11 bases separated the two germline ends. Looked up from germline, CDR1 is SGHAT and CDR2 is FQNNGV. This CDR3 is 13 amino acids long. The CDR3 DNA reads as TGTGCCAGCAGCCGACAGGTACCCAATGAGCAGTTCTTC. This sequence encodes CASSRQVPNEQFF.

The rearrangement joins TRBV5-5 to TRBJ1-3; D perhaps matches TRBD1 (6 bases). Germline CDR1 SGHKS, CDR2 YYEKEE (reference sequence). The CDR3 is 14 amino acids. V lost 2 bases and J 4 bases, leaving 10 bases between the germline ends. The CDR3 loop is CASSLPGQGNTIYF. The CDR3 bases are TGTGCCAGCAGCTTACCCGGACAGGGAAACACCATATATTTT.

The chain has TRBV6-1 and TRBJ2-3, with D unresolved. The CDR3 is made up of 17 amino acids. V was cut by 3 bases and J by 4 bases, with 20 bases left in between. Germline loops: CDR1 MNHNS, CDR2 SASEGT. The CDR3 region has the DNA TGTGCCAGCAGTGAGCCCCATTTCTCTTTGGCCGCAGATACGCAGTATTTT. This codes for CASSEPHFSLAADTQYF.

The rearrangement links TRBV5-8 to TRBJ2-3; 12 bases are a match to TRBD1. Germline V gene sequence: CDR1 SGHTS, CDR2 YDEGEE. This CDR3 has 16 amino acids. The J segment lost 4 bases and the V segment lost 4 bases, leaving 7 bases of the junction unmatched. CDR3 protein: CASSNRDRGQADTQYF. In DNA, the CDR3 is TGTGCCAGCAGCAACCGGGACAGGGGGCAAGCAGATACGCAGTATTTT.

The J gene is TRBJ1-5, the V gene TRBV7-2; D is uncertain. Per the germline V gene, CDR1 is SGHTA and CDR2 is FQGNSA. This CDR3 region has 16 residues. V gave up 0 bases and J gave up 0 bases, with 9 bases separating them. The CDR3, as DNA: TGTGCCAGCAGCTTAGCTCCTCCCGGTAGCAATCAGCCCCAGCATTTT. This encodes CASSLAPPGSNQPQHF. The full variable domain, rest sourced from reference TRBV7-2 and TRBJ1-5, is GAGVSQSPSNKVTEKGKDVELRCDPISGHTALYWYRQSLGQGLEFLIYFQGNSAPDKSGLPSDRFSAERTGGSVSTLTIQRTQQEDSAVYLCASSLAPPGSNQPQHFGDGTRLSIL.

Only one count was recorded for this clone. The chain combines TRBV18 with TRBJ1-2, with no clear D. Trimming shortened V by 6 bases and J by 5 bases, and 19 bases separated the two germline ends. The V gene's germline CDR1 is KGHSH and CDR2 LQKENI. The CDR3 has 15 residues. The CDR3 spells CASSLQGPGPYGYTF. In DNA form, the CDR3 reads TGTGCCAGCTCCTTACAAGGCCCTGGCCCATATGGCTACACCTTC.

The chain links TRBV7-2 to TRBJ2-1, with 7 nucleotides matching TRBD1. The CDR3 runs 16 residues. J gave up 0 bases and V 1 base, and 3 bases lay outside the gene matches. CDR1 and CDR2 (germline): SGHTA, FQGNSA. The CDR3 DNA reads TGTGCCAGCAGCTTAGTAGGGGGCGCCTCCTACAATGAGCAGTTCTTC. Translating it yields CASSLVGGASYNEQFF. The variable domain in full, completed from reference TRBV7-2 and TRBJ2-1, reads GAGVSQSPSNKVTEKGKDVELRCDPISGHTALYWYRQSLGQGLEFLIYFQGNSAPDKSGLPSDRFSAERTGGSVSTLTIQRTQQEDSAVYLCASSLVGGASYNEQFFGPGTRLTVL.

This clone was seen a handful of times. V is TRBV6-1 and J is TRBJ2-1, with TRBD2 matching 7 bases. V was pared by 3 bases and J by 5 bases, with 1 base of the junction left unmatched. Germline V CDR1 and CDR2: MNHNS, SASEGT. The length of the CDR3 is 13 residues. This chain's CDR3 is CASSERGNNEQFF. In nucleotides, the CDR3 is TGTGCCAGCAGTGAGCGGGGGAACAATGAGCAGTTCTTC.

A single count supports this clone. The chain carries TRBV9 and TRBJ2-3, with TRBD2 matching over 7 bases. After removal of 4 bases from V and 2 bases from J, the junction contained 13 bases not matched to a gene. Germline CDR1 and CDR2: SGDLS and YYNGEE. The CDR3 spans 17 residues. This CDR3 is CASSPRGSGPNTDTQYF. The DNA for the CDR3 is TGTGCCAGCAGCCCCCGGGGTAGCGGGCCCAACACAGATACGCAGTATTTT. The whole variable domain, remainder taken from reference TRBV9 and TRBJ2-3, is DSGVTQTPKHLITATGQRVTLRCSPRSGDLSVYWYQQSLDQGLQFLIQYYNGEERAKGNILERFSAQQFPDLHSELNLSSLELGDSALYFCASSPRGSGPNTDTQYFGPGTRLTVL.

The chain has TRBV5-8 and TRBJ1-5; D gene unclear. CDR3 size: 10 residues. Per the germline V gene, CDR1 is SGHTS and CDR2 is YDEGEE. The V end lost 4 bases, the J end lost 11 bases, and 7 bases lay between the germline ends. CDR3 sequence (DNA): TGTGCCAGCAGCCGTCGAGCCCAGCATTTT. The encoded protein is CASSRRAQHF.

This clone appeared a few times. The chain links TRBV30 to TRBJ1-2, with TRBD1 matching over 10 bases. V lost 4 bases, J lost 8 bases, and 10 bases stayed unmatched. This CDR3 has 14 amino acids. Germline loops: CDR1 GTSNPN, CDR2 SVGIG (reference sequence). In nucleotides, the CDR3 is TGTGCCTGGAACATGGACAGGGGGAGTAGCGGCTACACCTTC. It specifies CAWNMDRGSSGYTF. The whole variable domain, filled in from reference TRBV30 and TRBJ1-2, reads SQTIHQWPATLVQPVGSPLSLECTVEGTSNPNLYWYRQAAGRGLQLLFYSVGIGQISSEVPQNLSASRPQDRQFILSSKKLLLSDSGFYLCAWNMDRGSSGYTFGSGTRLTVV.

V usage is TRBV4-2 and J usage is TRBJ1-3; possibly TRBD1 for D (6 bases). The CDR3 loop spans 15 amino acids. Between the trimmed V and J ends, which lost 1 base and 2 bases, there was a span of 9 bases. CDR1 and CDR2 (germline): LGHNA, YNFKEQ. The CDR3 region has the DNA TGTGCCAGCAGCCAAGTGACAGGAGCTGGAAACACCATATATTTT. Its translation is CASSQVTGAGNTIYF.

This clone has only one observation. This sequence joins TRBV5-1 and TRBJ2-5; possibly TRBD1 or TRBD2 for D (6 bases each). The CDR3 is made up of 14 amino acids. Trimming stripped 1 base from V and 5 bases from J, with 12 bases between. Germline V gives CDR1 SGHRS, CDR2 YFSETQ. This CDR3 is CASSLPGASETQYF. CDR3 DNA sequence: TGCGCCAGCAGCTTGCCGGGGGCTTCGGAGACCCAGTACTTC.

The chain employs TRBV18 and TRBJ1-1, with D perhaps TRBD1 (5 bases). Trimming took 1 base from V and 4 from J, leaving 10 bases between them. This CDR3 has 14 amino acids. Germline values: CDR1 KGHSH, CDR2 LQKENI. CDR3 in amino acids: CASSPQGMGTEAFF. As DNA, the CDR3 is TGTGCCAGCTCACCACAGGGGATGGGCACTGAAGCTTTCTTT.

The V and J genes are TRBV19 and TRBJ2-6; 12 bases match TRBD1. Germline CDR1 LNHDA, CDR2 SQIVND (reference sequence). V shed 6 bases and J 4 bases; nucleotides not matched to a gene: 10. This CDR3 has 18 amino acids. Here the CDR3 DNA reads TGTGCCAGTAGCCTCGCGGGACAGGGGGCATCCGGGGCCAACGTCCTGACTTTC. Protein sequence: CASSLAGQGASGANVLTF.

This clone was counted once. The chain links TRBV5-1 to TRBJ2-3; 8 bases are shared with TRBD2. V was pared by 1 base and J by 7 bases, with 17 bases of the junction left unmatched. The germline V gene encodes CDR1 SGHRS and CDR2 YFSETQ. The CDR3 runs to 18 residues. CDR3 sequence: CASSLNIGSGGPRYTQYF. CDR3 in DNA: TGCGCCAGCAGCTTGAATATAGGGTCGGGGGGGCCCAGGTATACGCAGTATTTT.

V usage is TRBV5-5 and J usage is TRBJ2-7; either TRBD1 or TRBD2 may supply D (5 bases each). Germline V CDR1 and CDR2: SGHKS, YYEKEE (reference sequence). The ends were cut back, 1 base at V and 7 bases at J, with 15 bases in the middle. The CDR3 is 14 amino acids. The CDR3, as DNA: TGTGCCAGCAGCTTGTACCCCGGGGCCATAGAGCAGTACTTC. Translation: CASSLYPGAIEQYF.

The CDR3 loop reads CASSARGGGYTF. In DNA, the CDR3 is TGTGCCAGTAGTGCGAGGGGTGGTGGCTACACCTTC. The V gene is TRBV19, the J gene TRBJ1-2; TRBD1 might be the D (5 bases). Germline V gene sequence: CDR1 LNHDA, CDR2 SQIVND (reference sequence). V dropped 5 bases and J dropped 7 bases, with 11 bases sitting between them. The CDR3 consists of 12 residues.

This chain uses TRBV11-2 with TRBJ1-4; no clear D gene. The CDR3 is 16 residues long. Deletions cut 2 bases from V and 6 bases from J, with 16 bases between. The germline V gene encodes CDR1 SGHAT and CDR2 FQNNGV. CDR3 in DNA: TGTGCCAGCAGCTTATTAACTTCCTCCGCCGATGAAAAACTGTTTTTT. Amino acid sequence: CASSLLTSSADEKLFF.

CDR3 sequence: CASSLNGGDTQYF. CDR3 nucleotide sequence: TGTGCCAGCAGCTTAAATGGGGGAGATACGCAGTATTTT. The chain employs TRBV7-2 and TRBJ2-3; D possibly uses TRBD1 or TRBD2 (5 bases each). There are 13 residues in the CDR3. Trimming shortened V by 2 bases and J by 5 bases, and 8 bases separated the two germline ends. CDR1 and CDR2 (germline): SGHTA, FQGNSA. The whole variable domain, filled in from reference TRBV7-2 and TRBJ2-3, reads GAGVSQSPSNKVTEKGKDVELRCDPISGHTALYWYRQSLGQGLEFLIYFQGNSAPDKSGLPSDRFSAERTGGSVSTLTIQRTQQEDSAVYLCASSLNGGDTQYFGPGTRLTVL.

CDR3 nucleotide sequence: TGTGCCAGTAGTAACTCGCAGGGGGCTTCCTACAATGAGCAGTTCTTC. This codes for CASSNSQGASYNEQFF. The rearrangement joins TRBV19 to TRBJ2-1; 8 bases map to TRBD1. CDR1 and CDR2 (germline): LNHDA, SQIVND (reference sequence). V was pared by 4 bases and J by 1 base, with 6 bases of the junction left unmatched. The CDR3 covers 16 residues.